These 23 T cell receptor beta chains share one sample of origin, sequenced in a study of blood T cell repertoires in COVID-19. The protocol was immunoSEQ multiplex PCR, while the TCRdb copy is restricted to in-frame clones and leaves out a portion. The table includes fewer than 150,000 clones, roughly 90% detected once. The material sequenced was peripheral blood. These receptors were collected from a man aged 50 or older with active or convalescent COVID-19.

This chain links TRBV6-2 or TRBV6-3 with TRBJ2-1; 8 nucleotides agree with TRBD2. The CDR3 has 14 amino acids. CDR1 and CDR2 (germline): MNHEY, SVGEGT. The V and J ends lost 2 bases and 8 bases, in that order; junction bases with no gene match: 5. CDR3 in amino acids: CASSYEREYDEQFF. The CDR3 DNA reads TGTGCCAGCAGTTACGAGCGGGAGTACGATGAGCAGTTCTTC.

The DNA for the CDR3 is TGTGCCAGCAGCCAAGTCCGTGCGACTAGCAATACCGAGCAGTACTTC. As protein: CASSQVRATSNTEQYF. This chain joins TRBV14 and TRBJ2-7, with 7 bases matching TRBD2. The V and J ends lost 1 base and 6 bases, in that order; junction bases with no gene match: 12. The CDR3 length is 16 residues. Germline assignment: CDR1 SGHDN and CDR2 FVKESK.

This clone was counted a few times. The V gene is TRBV9, the J gene TRBJ2-5, with 14 bases matching TRBD2. The junction had 11 bases not matched to a gene; V was cut back by 3 bases and J by 7 bases. The CDR3 extends over 17 amino acids. CDR1 SGDLS and CDR2 YYNGEE come from the germline V gene. CDR3 amino acids: CASSAGGLAGGRGTQYF. DNA of the CDR3: TGTGCCAGCAGCGCCGGAGGACTAGCGGGAGGACGAGGGACCCAGTACTTC.

CDR3 DNA sequence: TGTGCCAGCAGCCCACTGGGGGGGGCAGAAGGCTACACCTTC. Translated, it gives CASSPLGGAEGYTF. The V call is TRBV9, the J call TRBJ1-2; possible D gene TRBD1, 6 bases. The V and J ends lost 4 bases and 8 bases respectively, with 18 bases between them. This CDR3 contains 14 residues. Germline assignment: CDR1 SGDLS and CDR2 YYNGEE.

Worth noting for this clone: Other DNA variants within this sample encode the same CDR3. The chain carries TRBV24-1 and TRBJ2-3; 9 positions match TRBD2. The CDR3 sequence is 16 residues long. CDR1 is KGHDR, CDR2 SFDVKD, per germline. After removal of 4 bases from V and 3 bases from J, the junction contained 7 bases not matched to a gene. The CDR3: CATSDPGLAGTDTQYF. CDR3 DNA sequence: TGTGCCACCAGTGACCCGGGGCTAGCGGGGACAGATACGCAGTATTTT.

This chain joins TRBV18 and TRBJ2-3; the match to TRBD2 covers 9 bases. CDR3 length equals 17 residues. CDR1 and CDR2 (germline): KGHSH, LQKENI. The junction had 6 bases not matched to a gene; V was cut back by 2 bases and J by 0 bases. The CDR3 loop is CASSPVLAGPSTDTQYF. CDR3 coding DNA: TGTGCCAGCTCACCAGTTCTAGCGGGGCCAAGCACAGATACGCAGTATTTT.

The chain joins TRBV28 to TRBJ2-7; 8 bases align to TRBD2. Germline-derived CDR1 and CDR2 are MDHEN and SYDVKM. V was clipped by 5 bases and J by 7 bases; unmatched bases: 10. There are 14 residues in the CDR3. The CDR3 bases are TGTGCCAGCAGTCCTCGCCCGGTAGCGGGGGAGCAGTACTTC. Translation gives CASSPRPVAGEQYF. The whole variable domain, filled in from reference TRBV28 and TRBJ2-7, reads DVKVTQSSRYLVKRTGEKVFLECVQDMDHENMFWYRQDPGLGLRLIYFSYDVKMKEKGDIPEGYSVSREKKERFSLILESASTNQTSMYLCASSPRPVAGEQYFGPGTRLTVT.

The chain links TRBV28 to TRBJ1-1, with D perhaps matching TRBD1 (6 bases). V lost 1 base to trimming and J lost 1 base, with 13 bases between them. Germline CDR1 is MDHEN and CDR2 is SYDVKM. The CDR3 has 16 residues. The CDR3 nucleotides are TGTGCCAGCAGTTTATTGTACAGGGCGCGGAACACTGAAGCTTTCTTT. Translation: CASSLLYRARNTEAFF. The variable domain in full, with the rest retrieved from reference TRBV28 and TRBJ1-1, is DVKVTQSSRYLVKRTGEKVFLECVQDMDHENMFWYRQDPGLGLRLIYFSYDVKMKEKGDIPEGYSVSREKKERFSLILESASTNQTSMYLCASSLLYRARNTEAFFGQGTRLTVV.

The chain carries TRBV29-1 and TRBJ2-7, with TRBD2 matching 8 bases. V lost 4 bases, J lost 0 bases, and 14 bases stayed unmatched. The CDR3 spans 17 residues. CDR1 is SQVTM and CDR2 is ANQGSEA in the germline V gene. As DNA, the CDR3 is TGCAGCGTTGCGAGCGCTAGCGGGCGAATAACCTCCTACGAGCAGTACTTC. Amino acid sequence: CSVASASGRITSYEQYF.

The rearrangement joins TRBV19 to TRBJ2-7; D possibly corresponds to TRBD2 (6 bases). The germline V gene encodes CDR1 LNHDA and CDR2 SQIVND (reference sequence). V was cut by 3 bases and J by 4 bases, with 13 bases left in between. This CDR3 contains 14 residues. The CDR3 nucleotides read TGTGCCAGTAGTATTTCGGCGGGGAATTACGAGCAGTACTTC. It is translated as CASSISAGNYEQYF.

The rearrangement uses TRBV6-5 and TRBJ2-3; no reliable D call. V was cut by 7 bases and J by 0 bases, with 2 bases left in between. CDR3 length: 11 amino acids. The V gene's germline CDR1 is MNHEY and CDR2 SVGAGI. For the CDR3, the DNA is TGTGCCAGCACGAGCACAGATACGCAGTATTTT. It translates to CASTSTDTQYF.

This chain connects TRBV6-2 or TRBV6-3 to TRBJ2-3; TRBD2 matches 8 bases. The CDR3 has 15 amino acids. Germline V CDR1 and CDR2: MNHEY, SVGEGT. The junction had 5 bases not matched to a gene; V was cut back by 5 bases and J by 1 base. The CDR3 nucleotides read TGTGCCAGCAGTCCGGGGGGGTTTGGCACAGATACGCAGTATTTT. It specifies CASSPGGFGTDTQYF.

This clone was detected a few times. The gene calls are TRBV10-1 and TRBJ2-7; TRBD1 agrees at 8 bases. CDR1 is WNHNN and CDR2 is SYGVQD in the germline V gene (reference sequence). The V and J ends lost 2 bases and 2 bases, in that order; junction bases with no gene match: 2. The CDR3 covers 14 residues. CDR3 protein: CASSEDRGAYEQYF. DNA for the CDR3: TGCGCCAGCAGTGAGGACAGGGGTGCCTACGAGCAGTACTTC.

This chain connects TRBV3-1 (or the pseudogene TRBV3-2) to TRBJ1-3; D remains ambiguous. V gave up 4 bases and J gave up 0 bases, with 10 bases separating them. This CDR3 has 15 residues. Germline loops: CDR1 LGHDT, CDR2 YNNKEL (reference sequence). The CDR3 nucleotides read TGTGCCAGCAGCCCCAGACTGAACTCTGGAAACACCATATATTTT. This codes for CASSPRLNSGNTIYF.

V is TRBV27 and J is TRBJ2-5; TRBD1 agrees at 7 bases. Losses at the gene ends were 3 bases for V and 3 bases for J; bases not matched to a gene: 7. Germline values: CDR1 MNHEY, CDR2 SMNVEV (reference sequence). This CDR3 spans 15 amino acids. The CDR3 loop reads CASSFAGTEKETQYF. The DNA of the CDR3 is TGTGCCAGCAGTTTCGCCGGGACAGAAAAAGAGACCCAGTACTTC.

The chain's CDR3 is CASSEARSGEQYF. For the CDR3, the DNA is TGTGCCAGCAGTGAAGCGCGCAGCGGCGAGCAGTACTTC. This chain joins TRBV6-1 and TRBJ2-7; weak D call: TRBD2 (5 bases). V shed 0 bases and J shed 6 bases, with 9 bases lying between them. There are 13 residues in the CDR3. CDR1 is MNHNS, CDR2 SASEGT, per germline.

The chain recombines TRBV28 with TRBJ2-7, with TRBD1 matching over 10 bases. The CDR3 is 14 amino acids. The ends lost 6 bases at V and 6 bases at J; junction bases unmatched: 8. Germline values: CDR1 MDHEN, CDR2 SYDVKM. DNA for the CDR3: TGTGCCAGCAGAAGACAGGGGGCGGGAGGCGAGCAGTACTTC. It yields the protein CASRRQGAGGEQYF. Using reference TRBV28 and TRBJ2-7 for the parts outside the CDR3, the full variable domain is DVKVTQSSRYLVKRTGEKVFLECVQDMDHENMFWYRQDPGLGLRLIYFSYDVKMKEKGDIPEGYSVSREKKERFSLILESASTNQTSMYLCASRRQGAGGEQYFGPGTRLTVT.

The chain joins TRBV6-1 to TRBJ1-4, with D perhaps TRBD1 (5 bases). The V gene's germline CDR1 is MNHNS and CDR2 SASEGT. The V and J ends lost 1 base and 5 bases respectively, with 8 bases between them. CDR3 length: 14 amino acids. This CDR3 reads CASSEGQKNEKLFF. CDR3 nucleotide sequence: TGTGCCAGCAGTGAAGGACAGAAGAATGAAAAACTGTTTTTT.

The chain combines TRBV6-5 with TRBJ2-1; 7 positions match TRBD2. V dropped 5 bases and J dropped 10; count of bases not matched to a gene: 11. The CDR3 is made up of 14 amino acids. The germline V gene has CDR1 MNHEY and CDR2 SVGAGI. Written as DNA, the CDR3 is TGTGCCAGCAGTCCGGACTTGGCGGGAGTAGAGCAGTTCTTC. Amino acids: CASSPDLAGVEQFF.

The rearrangement joins TRBV6-2 or TRBV6-3 to TRBJ1-2; D not certain. The CDR3 has 18 residues. Trimming stripped 7 bases from V and 2 bases from J, with 26 bases between. Looked up from germline, CDR1 is MNHEY and CDR2 is SVGEGT. The CDR3 reads CASTPLYAGWVSNYGYTF. The CDR3 DNA reads TGTGCCAGCACCCCTCTCTACGCGGGGTGGGTCTCAAACTATGGCTACACCTTC.

The gene calls are TRBV9 and TRBJ1-4; D call uncertain. The germline CDR1 and CDR2 sequences are SGDLS and YYNGEE. The CDR3 length is 15 residues. V lost 3 bases, J lost 4 bases, and 13 bases lay in between. The CDR3 DNA is TGTGCCAGCAGCGAGGACGGACTCCTTAATGAAAAACTGTTTTTT. This codes for CASSEDGLLNEKLFF.

The rearrangement uses TRBV5-1 and TRBJ1-1; 8 bases line up with TRBD1. The CDR3 totals 15 residues. CDR1 SGHRS and CDR2 YFSETQ come from the germline V gene. V lost 4 bases, J lost 1 base, and 6 bases stayed unmatched. CDR3 DNA sequence: TGCGCCAGCAGCATGGACAGGGTGGGGAACACTGAAGCTTTCTTT. It translates to CASSMDRVGNTEAFF.

The V and J genes are TRBV24-1 and TRBJ2-5, with 11 nucleotides matching TRBD2. The V and J ends lost 4 bases and 4 bases, in that order; junction bases with no gene match: 4. This CDR3 is 15 amino acids long. The germline gives CDR1 KGHDR, CDR2 SFDVKD. The CDR3 protein is CATSDPLAGGETQYF. The DNA for the CDR3 is TGTGCCACCAGTGACCCCCTAGCGGGAGGAGAGACCCAGTACTTC.